This T cell receptor (beta chain) was sequenced during a study of human T cells and chemical hapten exposure. Findings and limits, study-wide: The study found that DPC sensitization did not change TCRs above 1 in 1000 frequency.

The time point is: healthy volunteer bleed at 2 weeks. Total RNA was isolated from whole blood that had not been fractionated. This CDR3 is 13 amino acids long. After removal of 2 bases from V and 6 bases from J, the junction contained 6 bases not matched to a gene. Germline values: CDR1 DFQATT, CDR2 SNEGSKA (reference sequence). TCRdb reprocessed the RACE reads via MiXCR and lists one record per CDR3 protein. The data hold approximately 33,000 distinct CDR3 sequences, with approximately 7.4% observed a single time. This clonotype was seen many times. The antigen is unknown. The V gene is TRBV20-1, the J gene TRBJ2-7, with TRBD1 matching over 8 bases. This sequence was found in a human donor in good health. Some clones in this sample may be carry-over from other donors' samples. Sequencing was performed on whole blood. DNA for the CDR3: TGCAGTGCTAGATCCAGGACAGGGTCCGAGCAGTACTTC. Its translation: CSARSRTGSEQYF.